These T cell receptor beta chains were read from a single sample in a study of CD8 T cells in ankylosing spondylitis. TCRdb re-derived calls from the 5' RACE reads in MiXCR, one entry per CDR3 protein. The table includes 150,000 to 200,000 distinct CDR3 sequences, around 13% detected once. Input material: blood, either unsorted or a sorted T cell fraction (not recorded which). These receptors were obtained from a female donor with ankylosing spondylitis or in good health (not recorded which). CDR3s include the opening cysteine and the closing phenylalanine or tryptophan. D genes are given only for firm matches. A row's size may be missing; if present it is once, few, many or a size class.

cdr3_aa: CASSYEYSEQYF
cdr3_nt: TGTGCCAGCAGTTACGAGTACTCAGAGCAGTACTTC
j_call: TRBJ2-7
v_call: TRBV6-2/TRBV6-3
clone_size: few
d_call: .

cdr3_aa: CASSLVAGGAGELFF
cdr3_nt: TGTGCCAGCAGTTTAGTAGCGGGAGGCGCCGGGGAGCTGTTTTTT
j_call: TRBJ2-2
v_call: TRBV27
clone_size: .
d_call: TRBD2

cdr3_aa: CASSLAVSPIPFAKNIQYF
cdr3_nt: TGTGCCAGCAGCTTAGCGGTCTCACCCATCCCCTTCGCCAAAAACATTCAGTACTTC
j_call: TRBJ2-4
v_call: TRBV7-8
clone_size: .
d_call: .

cdr3_aa: CASRPTGLGGYTF
cdr3_nt: TGTGCCAGCAGACCTACAGGGTTAGGTGGCTACACCTTC
j_call: TRBJ1-2
v_call: TRBV7-8
clone_size: few
d_call: .

cdr3_aa: CASSFAKGLYNEQFF
cdr3_nt: TGCGCCAGCAGCTTTGCTAAGGGGCTATACAATGAGCAGTTCTTC
j_call: TRBJ2-1
v_call: TRBV5-1
clone_size: many
d_call: .

cdr3_aa: CASREVVYEQYF
cdr3_nt: TGTGCCAGCAGAGAAGTGGTCTACGAGCAGTACTTC
j_call: TRBJ2-7
v_call: TRBV6-2/TRBV6-3
clone_size: .
d_call: .

cdr3_aa: CASSPDLPGQGNPEKLFF
cdr3_nt: TGTGCCAGCAGCCCTGACCTTCCGGGACAGGGAAACCCTGAAAAACTGTTTTTT
j_call: TRBJ1-4
v_call: TRBV12-3/TRBV12-4
clone_size: .
d_call: TRBD1

cdr3_aa: CASSPDRPQETQYF
cdr3_nt: TGTGCCAGCAGCCCGGACAGACCCCAAGAGACCCAGTACTTC
j_call: TRBJ2-5
v_call: TRBV7-9
clone_size: .
d_call: .

cdr3_aa: CASSLVLAQHEQFF
cdr3_nt: TGTGCCAGCAGTTTAGTACTAGCTCAGCATGAGCAGTTCTTC
j_call: TRBJ2-1
v_call: TRBV12-3/TRBV12-4
clone_size: few
d_call: .

cdr3_aa: CASSSLGGRGVNEQFF
cdr3_nt: TGTGCCAGCAGCTCCCTAGGAGGGAGAGGGGTCAATGAGCAGTTCTTC
j_call: TRBJ2-1
v_call: TRBV5-5
clone_size: many
d_call: .

cdr3_aa: CSASVAYEQFF
cdr3_nt: TGCAGTGCTAGTGTAGCGTATGAGCAGTTCTTC
j_call: TRBJ2-1
v_call: TRBV20-1
clone_size: few
d_call: .

cdr3_aa: CASSAGGHNEQFF
cdr3_nt: TGTGCCAGCAGTGCAGGAGGTCACAATGAGCAGTTCTTC
j_call: TRBJ2-1
v_call: TRBV28
clone_size: .
d_call: .

cdr3_aa: CASSLNSGVNTGELFF
cdr3_nt: TGTGCCAGCAGTTTAAACTCCGGGGTCAACACCGGGGAGCTGTTTTTT
j_call: TRBJ2-2
v_call: TRBV12-3/TRBV12-4
clone_size: many
d_call: .

cdr3_aa: CASSSGQASGELFF
cdr3_nt: TGCGCCAGCAGCTCGGGACAGGCCTCCGGGGAGCTGTTTTTT
j_call: TRBJ2-2
v_call: TRBV5-1
clone_size: .
d_call: TRBD1

cdr3_aa: CAGEGGYTEAFF
cdr3_nt: TGTGCCGGCGAAGGAGGGTACACTGAAGCTTTCTTT
j_call: TRBJ1-1
v_call: TRBV7-9
clone_size: .
d_call: .

cdr3_aa: CSARDSGSVYEQYF
cdr3_nt: TGCAGTGCTAGAGATAGCGGGAGCGTATACGAGCAGTACTTC
j_call: TRBJ2-7
v_call: TRBV20-1
clone_size: many
d_call: TRBD2

cdr3_aa: CSAPNPGKDNEQFF
cdr3_nt: TGCAGTGCTCCTAACCCGGGTAAAGACAATGAGCAGTTCTTC
j_call: TRBJ2-1
v_call: TRBV20-1
clone_size: many
d_call: .

cdr3_aa: CATSGQHNQPQHF
cdr3_nt: TGTGCCACCTCCGGGCAGCATAATCAGCCCCAGCATTTT
j_call: TRBJ1-5
v_call: TRBV12-3/TRBV12-4
clone_size: many
d_call: .

cdr3_aa: CASSLAPSRRDEQYF
cdr3_nt: TGCGCCAGCAGCTTGGCACCCAGCCGGAGGGACGAGCAGTACTTC
j_call: TRBJ2-7
v_call: TRBV5-1
clone_size: many
d_call: .

cdr3_aa: CASSYVVRSEQYF
cdr3_nt: TGTGCCAGCAGTTACGTCGTAAGGTCCGAGCAGTACTTC
j_call: TRBJ2-7
v_call: TRBV6-6
clone_size: many
d_call: .

cdr3_aa: CASSHGAGGAGYGYTF
cdr3_nt: TGCGCCAGCAGCCACGGAGCGGGGGGCGCCGGCTATGGCTACACCTTC
j_call: TRBJ1-2
v_call: TRBV4-3
clone_size: many
d_call: .

cdr3_aa: CASSDGHTGELFF
cdr3_nt: TGTGCCAGCAGTGACGGGCACACCGGGGAGCTGTTTTTT
j_call: TRBJ2-2
v_call: TRBV6-4
clone_size: many
d_call: .

cdr3_aa: CASSQEGVPGETQYF
cdr3_nt: TGTGCCAGCAGCCAAGAGGGGGTCCCCGGAGAGACCCAGTACTTC
j_call: TRBJ2-5
v_call: TRBV4-2
clone_size: .
d_call: .

cdr3_aa: CAWRDLAGGNNEQFF
cdr3_nt: TGTGCCTGGAGGGATCTAGCGGGAGGGAACAATGAGCAGTTCTTC
j_call: TRBJ2-1
v_call: TRBV30
clone_size: many
d_call: TRBD2

cdr3_aa: CASSSGALLNEQFF
cdr3_nt: TGCGCCAGCAGTTCGGGGGCCCTACTCAATGAGCAGTTCTTC
j_call: TRBJ2-1
v_call: TRBV5-1
clone_size: many
d_call: .

cdr3_aa: CASSPASGDNEQFF
cdr3_nt: TGCGCCAGCAGCCCGGCTAGCGGGGACAATGAGCAGTTCTTC
j_call: TRBJ2-1
v_call: TRBV4-1
clone_size: many
d_call: TRBD2

cdr3_aa: CAWTPTTTNSPLHF
cdr3_nt: TGTGCCTGGACTCCGACAACGACCAATTCACCCCTCCACTTT
j_call: TRBJ1-6
v_call: TRBV30
clone_size: many
d_call: .

cdr3_aa: CSAQAATGNQPQHF
cdr3_nt: TGCAGTGCTCAGGCCGCCACGGGCAATCAGCCCCAGCATTTT
j_call: TRBJ1-5
v_call: TRBV20-1
clone_size: .
d_call: .

cdr3_aa: CASTPREGDYGYTF
cdr3_nt: TGTGCCAGCACTCCCCGGGAAGGGGACTATGGCTACACCTTC
j_call: TRBJ1-2
v_call: TRBV12-3/TRBV12-4
clone_size: .
d_call: .

cdr3_aa: CASSDPGQGTGYEQYF
cdr3_nt: TGTGCCAGCAGTGACCCGGGACAGGGGACCGGTTACGAGCAGTACTTC
j_call: TRBJ2-7
v_call: TRBV2
clone_size: .
d_call: TRBD1

cdr3_aa: CASESRSTNTGELFF
cdr3_nt: TGTGCCAGTGAGTCGAGAAGCACGAACACCGGGGAGCTGTTTTTT
j_call: TRBJ2-2
v_call: TRBV10-3
clone_size: .
d_call: .

cdr3_aa: CASSQPHEDNQPQHF
cdr3_nt: TGTGCCAGCAGCCAGCCTCACGAGGATAATCAGCCCCAGCATTTT
j_call: TRBJ1-5
v_call: TRBV11-2
clone_size: many
d_call: .

cdr3_aa: CASSSQTGANTEAFF
cdr3_nt: TGTGCCAGCAGTTCCCAGACAGGGGCGAACACTGAAGCTTTCTTT
j_call: TRBJ1-1
v_call: TRBV12-3/TRBV12-4
clone_size: many
d_call: TRBD1

cdr3_aa: CASSRGAEAFF
cdr3_nt: TGCGCCAGCAGCCGGGGGGCTGAAGCTTTCTTT
j_call: TRBJ1-1
v_call: TRBV4-3
clone_size: many
d_call: .

cdr3_aa: CAWTNNEQYF
cdr3_nt: TGTGCCTGGACGAATAACGAGCAGTACTTC
j_call: TRBJ2-7
v_call: TRBV30
clone_size: .
d_call: .

cdr3_aa: CASSFGQNTEAFF
cdr3_nt: TGTGCCAGCAGTTTTGGACAGAACACTGAAGCTTTCTTT
j_call: TRBJ1-1
v_call: TRBV12-3/TRBV12-4
clone_size: many
d_call: .

cdr3_aa: CSAPNRVFNTEAFF
cdr3_nt: TGCAGTGCTCCAAACAGGGTGTTCAACACTGAAGCTTTCTTT
j_call: TRBJ1-1
v_call: TRBV20-1
clone_size: many
d_call: .

cdr3_aa: CASSQEGTRWASETQYF
cdr3_nt: TGTGCCAGCAGCCAAGAGGGTACTAGGTGGGCGTCGGAGACCCAGTACTTC
j_call: TRBJ2-5
v_call: TRBV14
clone_size: many
d_call: .

cdr3_aa: CSVRRSLASYEQYF
cdr3_nt: TGCAGCGTCCGCAGGAGCCTCGCTTCCTACGAGCAGTACTTC
j_call: TRBJ2-7
v_call: TRBV29-1
clone_size: few
d_call: .

cdr3_aa: CASNYRANTGELFF
cdr3_nt: TGTGCCAGCAACTACCGGGCCAACACCGGGGAGCTGTTTTTT
j_call: TRBJ2-2
v_call: TRBV7-2
clone_size: many
d_call: .

cdr3_aa: CSAGTGGGNQPQHF
cdr3_nt: TGCAGCGCTGGGACAGGGGGCGGGAATCAGCCCCAGCATTTT
j_call: TRBJ1-5
v_call: TRBV29-1
clone_size: .
d_call: TRBD1

cdr3_aa: CASSLGQDTTGGYTF
cdr3_nt: TGCGCCAGCAGCTTAGGACAGGACACCACAGGTGGCTACACCTTC
j_call: TRBJ1-2
v_call: TRBV5-1
clone_size: few
d_call: TRBD1

cdr3_aa: CASLGGVINIQYF
cdr3_nt: TGTGCCAGCCTAGGAGGGGTGATAAACATTCAGTACTTC
j_call: TRBJ2-4
v_call: TRBV27
clone_size: many
d_call: .

cdr3_aa: CASSQAAEAHEQFF
cdr3_nt: TGTGCCAGCAGCCAAGCGGCGGAGGCCCATGAGCAGTTCTTC
j_call: TRBJ2-1
v_call: TRBV3-1
clone_size: many
d_call: .

cdr3_aa: CASSPRLAGADTQYF
cdr3_nt: TGTGCCAGCAGCCCCCGACTAGCGGGAGCCGATACGCAGTATTTT
j_call: TRBJ2-3
v_call: TRBV7-3
clone_size: few
d_call: TRBD2

cdr3_aa: CASSLAGPRTTDTQYF
cdr3_nt: TGTGCCAGCAGCCTCGCCGGTCCCCGAACCACAGATACGCAGTATTTT
j_call: TRBJ2-3
v_call: TRBV7-2
clone_size: many
d_call: .

cdr3_aa: CASSQDLLYDYEQYF
cdr3_nt: TGTGCCAGCAGCCAAGATCTCCTATATGACTACGAGCAGTACTTC
j_call: TRBJ2-7
v_call: TRBV4-2
clone_size: many
d_call: .

cdr3_aa: CASSMVLALDTEAFF
cdr3_nt: TGTGCCAGCTCTATGGTTTTGGCCTTGGACACTGAAGCTTTCTTT
j_call: TRBJ1-1
v_call: TRBV18
clone_size: .
d_call: .